This record looks at one TCR beta chain sequence and its context. Germline values: CDR1 GTSNPN, CDR2 SVGIG (reference sequence). Trimming removed 1 base from V and 5 bases from J; junction bases left unmatched: 3. The CDR3 extends over 14 amino acids. The record originates from a study of blood T cell repertoires in COVID-19. The overall study: Some COVID-19 samples were acute and others convalescent; all came from the United States, Italy and Spain. T cells, B-cell-depleted T cells, or PBMCs supplied cDNA or gDNA.

Clones were read by immunoSEQ multiplex PCR, and TCRdb kept only the in-frame ones, dropping some. The repertoire includes about 330,000 clones, about 86% of them detected once, and about 1.2% sits in the top ten. The genes are TRBV30 and TRBJ2-5, with 11 nucleotides matching TRBD2. The TCR was taken from a woman aged 45-60 years with acute or convalescent COVID-19. The source material was peripheral blood. The CDR3 loop is CAWSEGLAAETQYF. CDR3 coding DNA: TGTGCCTGGAGTGAGGGACTAGCGGCCGAGACCCAGTACTTC. The whole variable domain, filled in from reference TRBV30 and TRBJ2-5, reads SQTIHQWPATLVQPVGSPLSLECTVEGTSNPNLYWYRQAAGRGLQLLFYSVGIGQISSEVPQNLSASRPQDRQFILSSKKLLLSDSGFYLCAWSEGLAAETQYFGPGTRLLVL.